The 26 T cell receptor beta chains below come from one sample, sequenced in a study of T cell responses to AZD1222 COVID-19 vaccine. The table came from immunoSEQ multiplex PCR; TCRdb's copy has only in-frame clones and leaves some out. The table shows some 150,000 clones, with about 92% occurring only once. The starting material was peripheral blood, obtained on day 0 of AZD1222 vaccination. These receptors were taken from an adult in good health.

This clone was seen only once. The chain employs TRBV7-2 and TRBJ2-5, with D possibly being TRBD1 or TRBD2 (6 bases each). The germline V and J ends were trimmed by 2 bases and 5 bases, with 12 bases remaining between them. CDR3 length equals 14 residues. Germline values: CDR1 SGHTA, CDR2 FQGNSA. The CDR3 DNA is TGTGCCAGCAGCTTATCCGGGGGACACGAGACCCAGTACTTC. Translation: CASSLSGGHETQYF.

V and J are TRBV18 and TRBJ1-1; the D is unclear. Germline assignment: CDR1 KGHSH and CDR2 LQKENI. Trimming removed 5 bases from V and 0 bases from J, with 7 bases in between. This CDR3 spans 13 amino acids. The CDR3 sequence is CASSSTVNTEAFF. CDR3 coding DNA: TGTGCCAGCTCATCAACAGTGAACACTGAAGCTTTCTTT.

The V and J genes are TRBV27 and TRBJ2-2; D gene uncertain. The CDR3 is 14 residues long. Germline CDR1 and CDR2: MNHEY and SMNVEV (reference sequence). The V end lost 3 bases, the J end lost 4 bases, and 9 bases lay between the germline ends. CDR3 loop: CASSFGPSTGELFF. CDR3 DNA: TGTGCCAGCAGTTTCGGACCATCCACCGGGGAGCTGTTTTTT.

This chain's CDR3 is CASSLSGPNQPQHF. CDR3 DNA: TGTGCCAGCAGCCTGTCAGGACCCAATCAGCCCCAGCATTTT. The chain is built from TRBV5-4 and TRBJ1-5; D is ambiguous. Germline loops: CDR1 SGHNT, CDR2 YYREEE (reference sequence). The germline V and J ends were trimmed by 4 bases and 3 bases, with 11 bases remaining between them. This CDR3 is built from 14 residues.

The chain uses TRBV24-1 and TRBJ2-1; D is unresolved. Germline lookup yields CDR1 KGHDR and CDR2 SFDVKD. V was cut by 5 bases and J by 9 bases, with 22 bases left in between. This CDR3 comprises 16 residues. CDR3 sequence (DNA): TGTGCCACCAGTGCCTCGGCCGGTATCCACCAGAGTGAGCAGTTCTTC. Protein: CATSASAGIHQSEQFF.

The genes are TRBV7-9 and TRBJ2-7; possibly TRBD2 for D (6 bases). V was clipped by 6 bases and J by 2 bases, with 14 bases between them. The CDR3 totals 14 residues. Germline assignment: CDR1 SEHNR and CDR2 FQNEAQ (reference sequence). The CDR3 DNA reads as TGTGCCAGCAGTAACCGGGACTCCACCTACGAGCAGTACTTC. It is translated as CASSNRDSTYEQYF.

The chain combines TRBV27 with TRBJ2-5; D not certain. CDR1 MNHEY and CDR2 SMNVEV come from the germline V gene (reference sequence). The CDR3 sequence is 16 residues long. V gave up 4 bases and J gave up 4 bases, with 19 bases separating them. CDR3 sequence reads: CASSSGVLPIRETQYF. Here the CDR3 DNA reads TGTGCCAGCAGTTCCGGTGTCCTGCCGATACGAGAGACCCAGTACTTC.

This chain uses TRBV7-2 with TRBJ2-7, with D possibly matching TRBD1 (6 bases). The CDR3 length is 14 residues. Germline V gene data show CDR1 as SGHTA and CDR2 as FQGNSA. V was trimmed by 5 bases and J by 1 base, leaving 12 bases between them. CDR3 sequence (DNA): TGTGCCAGCAGCCTTTACAGGGAGTCCTACGAGCAGTACTTC. Its translation is CASSLYRESYEQYF. The whole variable domain, remainder taken from reference TRBV7-2 and TRBJ2-7, is GAGVSQSPSNKVTEKGKDVELRCDPISGHTALYWYRQSLGQGLEFLIYFQGNSAPDKSGLPSDRFSAERTGGSVSTLTIQRTQQEDSAVYLCASSLYRESYEQYFGPGTRLTVT.

The gene calls are TRBV6-5 and TRBJ1-1, with 9 bases lining up with TRBD1. V was pared by 5 bases and J by 4 bases, with 5 bases of the junction left unmatched. Germline assignment: CDR1 MNHEY and CDR2 SVGAGI. This CDR3 has 14 amino acids. CDR3 sequence: CASSRTGASTEAFF. In nucleotides, the CDR3 is TGTGCCAGCAGTCGGACAGGGGCGAGCACTGAAGCTTTCTTT.

This chain uses TRBV3-1 (or the pseudogene TRBV3-2) with TRBJ1-4; 8 bases line up with TRBD1. The CDR3 has 16 amino acids. Trimming took 0 bases from V and 8 from J; bases not matched to a gene: 8. Per germline, CDR1 LGHDT and CDR2 YNNKEL (reference sequence). As DNA, the CDR3 is TGTGCCAGCAGCCAAGATCTCGGACAGGGAGAGGAAAAACTGTTTTTT. The encoded protein is CASSQDLGQGEEKLFF.

This CDR3 reads CASRRDSGANVLTF. The CDR3 DNA sequence: TGCGCCAGCAGGCGGGACTCCGGGGCCAACGTCCTGACTTTC. The chain couples TRBV5-1 to TRBJ2-6; D may be TRBD2 (6 bases). From germline, CDR1 is SGHRS and CDR2 YFSETQ. The V end lost 5 bases, the J end lost 4 bases, and 10 bases lay between the germline ends. CDR3 length equals 14 residues.

V is TRBV11-3 and J is TRBJ1-2; weak D call: TRBD1 (5 bases). V dropped 5 bases and J dropped 2 bases, with 9 bases sitting between them. The germline gives CDR1 SGHNT, CDR2 YENEEA. This CDR3 region has 13 residues. The CDR3 DNA sequence: TGTGCCAGCAGCGGGGGACGGAACTATGGCTACACCTTC. It specifies CASSGGRNYGYTF. The variable domain in full, completed from reference TRBV11-3 and TRBJ1-2, reads EAGVVQSPRYKIIEKKQPVAFWCNPISGHNTLYWYLQNLGQGPELLIRYENEEAVDDSQLPKDRFSAERLKGVDSTLKIQPAELGDSAVYLCASSGGRNYGYTFGSGTRLTVV.

The rearrangement joins TRBV3-1 (or the pseudogene TRBV3-2) to TRBJ1-1, with D possibly being TRBD1 (5 bases). Trimming shortened V by 0 bases and J by 1 base, and 12 bases separated the two germline ends. CDR1 LGHDT and CDR2 YNNKEL come from the germline V gene (reference sequence). The CDR3 has 16 residues. CDR3 nucleotides: TGTGCCAGCAGCCAAGACAGGGTCGCTCGGAACACTGAAGCTTTCTTT. This sequence encodes CASSQDRVARNTEAFF.

V gene TRBV5-1 combines with J gene TRBJ1-2, with D possibly being TRBD1 (5 bases). The V end was cut by 5 bases, the J end by 6 bases, with 17 bases between. There are 14 residues in the CDR3. Germline V gene data show CDR1 as SGHRS and CDR2 as YFSETQ. Here the CDR3 reads CASRLGGYGDGYTF. CDR3 DNA sequence: TGCGCCAGCAGACTTGGGGGATATGGGGATGGCTACACCTTC.

The chain has TRBV5-1 and TRBJ1-4, with D possibly TRBD1 on 6 matching bases. From germline, CDR1 is SGHRS and CDR2 YFSETQ. The CDR3 is made up of 15 amino acids. The V end lost 0 bases, the J end lost 8 bases, and 14 bases lay between the germline ends. The CDR3: CASSLGQEGGEKLFF. The CDR3 DNA sequence: TGCGCCAGCAGCTTGGGACAGGAGGGAGGCGAAAAACTGTTTTTT.

This chain connects TRBV2 to TRBJ2-1; possibly TRBD1 for D (5 bases). The V gene lost 4 bases and the J gene lost 4 bases, with 14 bases spanning the gap. CDR1 SNHLY and CDR2 FYNNEI come from the germline V gene. The CDR3 runs to 15 residues. CDR3 coding DNA: TGTGCCAGCAGTGGTACGAAGGGGTCATACAATGAGCAGTTCTTC. Translation gives CASSGTKGSYNEQFF.

The chain carries TRBV6-5 and TRBJ1-3, with D possibly matching TRBD1 (5 bases). V was cut by 9 bases and J by 3 bases, with 12 bases left in between. Germline CDR1 MNHEY, CDR2 SVGAGI. The CDR3 runs 13 residues. The CDR3 bases are TGTGCCAGTCGACAGACTAGTGGAAACACCATATATTTT. Amino acids: CASRQTSGNTIYF.

The rearrangement links TRBV5-1 to TRBJ1-1; D ambiguous. The V gene's germline CDR1 is SGHRS and CDR2 YFSETQ. V lost 4 bases to trimming and J lost 1 base, with 11 bases between them. The CDR3 totals 14 residues. The CDR3 DNA reads TGCGCCAGCAGCGACGGATGGGAGAACACTGAAGCTTTCTTT. Its translation: CASSDGWENTEAFF.

This clone was recorded only once. The chain recombines TRBV30 with TRBJ1-5; 8 bases are a match to TRBD1. The CDR3 runs to 13 residues. V lost 4 bases to trimming and J lost 5 bases; unmatched junction nucleotides: 4. Germline assignment: CDR1 GTSNPN and CDR2 SVGIG (reference sequence). In nucleotides, the CDR3 is TGTGCCTGGAACAGGGGGATCGATCAGCCCCAGCATTTT. Protein product: CAWNRGIDQPQHF.

The chain joins TRBV5-1 to TRBJ1-6; no firm D call. CDR3 length: 18 amino acids. Germline lookup yields CDR1 SGHRS and CDR2 YFSETQ. Trimming shortened V by 0 bases and J by 7 bases, and 20 bases separated the two germline ends. CDR3 nucleotides: TGCGCCAGCAGCTTGGTCCCCGGGAGTAAGAAGCTAAATTCACCCCTCCACTTT. Its protein product is CASSLVPGSKKLNSPLHF.

This chain uses TRBV18 with TRBJ1-4, with D tentatively TRBD1 (6 bases). CDR1 is KGHSH and CDR2 is LQKENI in the germline V gene. This CDR3 contains 14 residues. Trimming pared 2 bases from V and 8 bases from J, leaving 12 bases between. In DNA, the CDR3 is TGTGCCAGCTCACCAGGGGGCGCGGGAGAAAAACTGTTTTTT. Its protein is CASSPGGAGEKLFF.

The chain couples TRBV6-5 to TRBJ2-3; a possible D gene is TRBD2 (5 bases). From germline, CDR1 is MNHEY and CDR2 SVGAGI. The CDR3 runs 14 residues. V lost 4 bases and J 4 bases, leaving 12 bases between the germline ends. CDR3 nucleotide sequence: TGTGCCAGCAGTTCACTAACTAGAGCAGATACGCAGTATTTT. Translation: CASSSLTRADTQYF.

V is TRBV5-1 and J is TRBJ2-3, with a possible D match to TRBD1 (5 bases). Trimming removed 4 bases at V and 0 bases at J, with 15 bases between. CDR1 and CDR2 (germline): SGHRS, YFSETQ. There are 16 residues in the CDR3. As DNA, the CDR3 is TGCGCCAGCAGCCCCTTGAGAGACAGAAGCACAGATACGCAGTATTTT. It specifies CASSPLRDRSTDTQYF.

V and J are TRBV9 and TRBJ2-2; D may be TRBD1 or TRBD2 (5 bases each). This CDR3 is built from 14 residues. CDR1 SGDLS and CDR2 YYNGEE come from the germline V gene. V lost 4 bases and J lost 8, with 15 bases in between. This CDR3 is CASSPWTPGGELFF. The CDR3 DNA sequence: TGTGCCAGCAGCCCTTGGACTCCAGGGGGGGAGCTGTTTTTT. Full variable domain (remainder filled in from reference TRBV9 and TRBJ2-2): DSGVTQTPKHLITATGQRVTLRCSPRSGDLSVYWYQQSLDQGLQFLIQYYNGEERAKGNILERFSAQQFPDLHSELNLSSLELGDSALYFCASSPWTPGGELFFGEGSRLTVL.

This chain links TRBV9 with TRBJ2-3; 8 nucleotides align to TRBD2. The CDR3 extends over 19 amino acids. Unmatched junction bases numbered 26, after V lost 3 bases and J lost 11 bases. Germline values: CDR1 SGDLS, CDR2 YYNGEE. The CDR3 region is CASSAQRSQRGGGTLMQYF. CDR3 bases: TGTGCCAGCAGCGCCCAGCGCTCGCAGAGAGGCGGGGGGACGTTGATGCAGTATTTT. The complete variable domain, with remaining parts taken from reference TRBV9 and TRBJ2-3, reads DSGVTQTPKHLITATGQRVTLRCSPRSGDLSVYWYQQSLDQGLQFLIQYYNGEERAKGNILERFSAQQFPDLHSELNLSSLELGDSALYFCASSAQRSQRGGGTLMQYFGPGTRLTVL.

The rearrangement joins TRBV11-3 to TRBJ2-1; the match to TRBD2 covers 11 bases. Germline trimming cut 5 bases from V and 6 bases from J; bases unmatched to any gene: 9. Germline V gene lookup returns CDR1 SGHNT and CDR2 YENEEA. The CDR3 runs to 16 residues. The CDR3 nucleotides read TGTGCCAGCAGCCAATCCGGACTAGCGGGTGGCAATGAGCAGTTCTTC. Its translation is CASSQSGLAGGNEQFF. Looking up the rest from reference TRBV11-3 and TRBJ2-1 gives the full variable domain: EAGVVQSPRYKIIEKKQPVAFWCNPISGHNTLYWYLQNLGQGPELLIRYENEEAVDDSQLPKDRFSAERLKGVDSTLKIQPAELGDSAVYLCASSQSGLAGGNEQFFGPGTRLTVL.